The 22 T cell receptor beta chains below all came from one sample that was sequenced in a study of regulatory T cells in long-lasting Graves disease. Specified time point: newly diagnosed GD, antithyroid drugs for less than 3 months. From PBMCs, RNA was extracted and then used to make the TCR library. Researchers made TCR beta libraries by using iRepertoire HTBI primers and running Arm-PCR on CDR3 regions. MiXCR was run by TCRdb on the multiplex PCR reads, yielding one entry per CDR3 protein. The data show about 560,000 distinct CDR3 sequences, around 16% seen once. The sample also formed part of further work on T cells in Graves' hyperthyroidism and ophthalmopathy.

Source: peripheral blood mononuclear cells (PBMCs), taken at new diagnosis, from a patient treated with antithyroid drugs. The receptors were gathered from a man between 18 and 29 years old with Graves disease.

The CDR3 DNA sequence: TGTGCCTGGAAGGTGGCGGGGGGCAATGGCTACACCTTC. Its translation: CAWKVAGGNGYTF. The V gene is TRBV30, the J gene TRBJ1-2; a possible D gene is TRBD1 (6 bases). Germline loops: CDR1 GTSNPN, CDR2 SVGIG (reference sequence). The ends were cut back, 4 bases at V and 6 bases at J, with 15 bases in the middle. CDR3 length equals 13 residues.

This clonotype was seen a handful of times. CDR3 sequence (DNA): TGTGCCATCCGAGGGGGGGTTGAAGAGACCCAGTACTTC. It yields the protein CAIRGGVEETQYF. The chain is built from TRBV10-3 and TRBJ2-5; TRBD2 might be the D (7 bases). The CDR3 extends over 13 amino acids. Germline V CDR1 and CDR2: ENHRY, SYGVKD. V lost 8 bases, J lost 3 bases, and 13 bases lay in between.

This clonotype turned up a few times. A much larger clone differs by one base, so this may be a read error. The chain carries TRBV6-1 and TRBJ1-4; the D is unclear. This CDR3 spans 13 amino acids. The germline V gene has CDR1 MNHNS and CDR2 SASEGT. The V and J ends lost 7 bases and 0 bases respectively, with 6 bases between them. The CDR3 nucleotides read TGTGCCAGCACGGATGCAACTAATGAAAAACTGTTTTTT. Amino acids: CASTDATNEKLFF.

The V call is TRBV14, the J call TRBJ2-7; possible D gene TRBD1, 5 bases. Germline-derived CDR1 and CDR2 are SGHDN and FVKESK. Trimming removed 5 bases at V and 2 bases at J, with 10 bases between. This CDR3 has 13 amino acids. CDR3 DNA: TGTGCCAGCAGCGGTGACAGAACCTACGAGCAGTACTTC. Its translation: CASSGDRTYEQYF.

This clonotype has a count of ten or more. The chain has TRBV20-1 and TRBJ2-7; D is uncertain. The V gene lost 0 bases and the J gene lost 4 bases, with 10 bases spanning the gap. The CDR3 sequence is 13 residues long. Germline CDR1 is DFQATT and CDR2 is SNEGSKA (reference sequence). The CDR3 nucleotides are TGCAGTGCTAGAGACCTGATAACTTACGAGCAGTACTTC. It translates to CSARDLITYEQYF.

This clonotype was detected many times. The chain joins TRBV2 to TRBJ2-5; 8 nucleotides line up with TRBD2. The germline CDR1 and CDR2 sequences are SNHLY and FYNNEI. Trimming cost V 6 bases and J 1 base; bases outside gene matches: 10. The CDR3 extends over 16 amino acids. DNA for the CDR3: TGTGCCAGCAGAAAGGATCGAGCGGGGGTCCAAGAGACCCAGTACTTC. Amino acid sequence: CASRKDRAGVQETQYF.

This clonotype was observed at least ten times. The chain carries TRBV6-1 and TRBJ1-1, with D unclear. Per germline, CDR1 MNHNS and CDR2 SASEGT. V dropped 5 bases and J dropped 3 bases, with 10 bases sitting between them. The CDR3 loop spans 13 amino acids. CDR3 sequence reads: CASSTPGYTEAFF. DNA for the CDR3: TGTGCCAGCAGTACCCCCGGCTACACTGAAGCTTTCTTT.

This clonotype was seen ten or more times. The chain links TRBV10-2 to TRBJ2-7; 7 bases fit TRBD1. J was trimmed by 4 bases and V by 2 bases; bases with no gene match: 8. The CDR3 extends over 15 amino acids. Per the germline V gene, CDR1 is WSHSY and CDR2 is SAAADI. CDR3 nucleotide sequence: TGCGCCAGCAGTGAGCCTCGGACAGGAGTTTACGAGCAGTACTTC. Amino acid sequence: CASSEPRTGVYEQYF.

This clonotype was recorded many times. This rearrangement joins TRBV5-1 to TRBJ1-1; D not certain. Between the trimmed V and J ends, which lost 4 bases and 1 base, there was a span of 11 bases. The CDR3 extends over 14 amino acids. In germline, CDR1 is SGHRS, CDR2 YFSETQ. DNA for the CDR3: TGCGCCAGCAGCGCGGACCCCACGAACACTGAAGCTTTCTTT. Translated: CASSADPTNTEAFF.

Details on this clonotype: A junction boundary mismatches the germline segment, possibly from a read error. V gene TRBV6-1 combines with J gene TRBJ2-1; 8 bases match TRBD2. This CDR3 comprises 15 residues. CDR1 MNHNS and CDR2 SASEGT come from the germline V gene. The CDR3 is CASSLRGGSGNEQFF. The CDR3 DNA reads as TGTGCCAGCAGCCTCCGGGGGGGGAGTGGAAATGAACAGTTCTTC.

The gene calls are TRBV11-2 and TRBJ2-7, with 8 bases aligning to TRBD1. Germline V gene sequence: CDR1 SGHAT, CDR2 FQNNGV. This CDR3 spans 15 amino acids. Germline trimming cut 0 bases from V and 2 bases from J; bases unmatched to any gene: 3. The CDR3 nucleotides read TGTGCCAGCAGCTTAGACGCGACAGGGGCCTACGAGCAGTACTTC. Translation gives CASSLDATGAYEQYF.

The J gene is TRBJ1-1, the V gene TRBV28; D is uncertain. Germline V lookup: CDR1 MDHEN, CDR2 SYDVKM. Trimming took off 7 bases at V and 1 base at J, with 10 bases between the two ends. The CDR3 is 13 residues long. CDR3: CASMVAENTEAFF. Here the CDR3 DNA reads TGTGCCAGCATGGTGGCAGAGAACACTGAAGCTTTCTTT.

V gene TRBV18 combines with J gene TRBJ2-7; 12 bases agree with TRBD2. The CDR3 contains 16 residues. V gave up 3 bases and J gave up 7 bases; unmatched junction bases: 10. CDR1 and CDR2 from the germline V gene are KGHSH and LQKENI. The CDR3 here is CASSPRTSGEIGEQYF. The CDR3 DNA is TGTGCCAGCTCACCCAGGACTAGCGGGGAAATAGGGGAGCAGTACTTC.

This clonotype was detected many times. The chain uses TRBV28 and TRBJ2-7; 9 bases match TRBD2. The CDR3 totals 16 residues. Germline V gene sequence: CDR1 MDHEN, CDR2 SYDVKM. Here the CDR3 DNA reads TGTGCAGCTACTAGCGGGTTGGACCTCGGGTCCTACGAGCAGTACTTC. Its translation: CAATSGLDLGSYEQYF.

The table lists this clonotype with a few counts. The rearrangement links TRBV12-3 or TRBV12-4 to TRBJ2-2, with D possibly TRBD1 on 5 matching bases. The CDR3 has 14 amino acids. V shed 2 bases and J shed 5 bases, with 9 bases lying between them. The chain's CDR3 is CASSLKQGTGELFF. In DNA form, the CDR3 reads TGTGCCAGCAGTTTAAAGCAGGGTACCGGGGAGCTGTTTTTT.

This clonotype has a count of ten or more. V and J are TRBV11-1 and TRBJ1-1; D unclear. From germline, CDR1 is SGHAT and CDR2 FQDESV (reference sequence). This CDR3 has 15 amino acids. The germline V and J ends were trimmed by 2 bases and 1 base, with 11 bases remaining between them. CDR3 amino acids: CASSLLGPPNTEAFF. The DNA for the CDR3 is TGTGCCAGCAGCTTACTCGGGCCGCCGAACACTGAAGCTTTCTTT. Drawing the rest from reference TRBV11-1 and TRBJ1-1, the complete variable domain is EAEVAQSPRYKITEKSQAVAFWCDPISGHATLYWYRQILGQGPELLVQFQDESVVDDSQLPKDRFSAERLKGVDSTLKIQPAELGDSAMYLCASSLLGPPNTEAFFGQGTRLTVV.

At least ten counts were recorded for this clonotype. The chain combines TRBV12-3 or TRBV12-4 with TRBJ1-1; D is ambiguous. V was clipped by 5 bases and J by 4 bases, with 14 bases between them. The CDR3 runs to 14 residues. The CDR3 spells CASSPTHKGTEAFF. The CDR3 DNA is TGTGCCAGCAGTCCAACTCACAAAGGCACTGAAGCTTTCTTT.

V and J are TRBV6-1 and TRBJ2-7, with a weak D call TRBD1 (6 bases). The germline V gene has CDR1 MNHNS and CDR2 SASEGT. V was trimmed by 8 bases and J by 4 bases, leaving 15 bases between them. This CDR3 has 13 amino acids. CDR3 nucleotides: TGTGCCAGCGGAACAGGGATGTTTTACGAGCAGTACTTC. This gives the protein CASGTGMFYEQYF.

This clonotype was seen at least ten times. The chain employs TRBV6-1 and TRBJ1-1; D may be TRBD1 (5 bases). This CDR3 is built from 12 residues. V was pared by 5 bases and J by 5 bases, with 9 bases between. CDR1 MNHNS and CDR2 SASEGT come from the germline V gene. The CDR3 nucleotides read TGTGCCAGCAGTCACAGGACAACTGAAGCTTTCTTT. As protein: CASSHRTTEAFF.

This clonotype was seen repeatedly, ten times or more. The rearrangement links TRBV6-1 to TRBJ2-7; the D is unclear. Trimming shortened V by 10 bases and J by 3 bases, and 13 bases separated the two germline ends. Germline-derived CDR1 and CDR2 are MNHNS and SASEGT. CDR3 size: 12 residues. CDR3: CATLIHVYEQYF. The CDR3 DNA follows: TGTGCCACCCTAATACACGTCTACGAGCAGTACTTC.

This clonotype was observed a few times. The chain couples TRBV19 to TRBJ2-3; the D gene is possibly TRBD2 (6 bases). Trimming took 3 bases from V and 1 from J, leaving 20 bases between them. Germline V CDR1 and CDR2: LNHDA, SQIVND (reference sequence). There are 18 residues in the CDR3. The CDR3 sequence is CASSIRPSGGIGTDTQYF. For the CDR3, the DNA is TGTGCCAGTAGTATTCGCCCAAGTGGCGGGATTGGCACAGATACGCAGTATTTT.

This chain joins TRBV29-1 and TRBJ2-3; 7 positions match TRBD2. The length of the CDR3 is 14 residues. Per the germline V gene, CDR1 is SQVTM and CDR2 is ANQGSEA. Trimming removed 5 bases from V and 5 bases from J; junction bases left unmatched: 10. The CDR3 region is CSVWGGPFKDTQYF. The DNA for the CDR3 is TGCAGCGTTTGGGGAGGGCCTTTTAAAGATACGCAGTATTTT.